These 5 T cell receptor beta chains came from one sample sequenced in a study of T cells in Graves' hyperthyroidism and ophthalmopathy. RNA transcripts gave rise to amplified TCR beta CDR3 regions. The HTBI set primed first-round TCR CDR3 RT-PCR. MiXCR, run by TCRdb on the multiplex PCR reads, gives a single entry per CDR3 protein. The repertoire holds 690,000 or so distinct CDR3 sequences, with about 17% as singletons. The sequencing sample was made of blood. The origin of the receptors is a woman between 45 and 65 years old with Graves' hyperthyroidism that later progressed to Graves' ophthalmopathy.

The chain has TRBV27 and TRBJ1-2; D is ambiguous. CDR1 is MNHEY and CDR2 is SMNVEV in the germline V gene (reference sequence). There are 14 residues in the CDR3. With 2 bases removed from V and 6 bases from J, the gap between germline ends came to 13 bases. Here the CDR3 reads CASSLMAGDHGYTF. The CDR3 coding sequence is TGTGCCAGCAGTTTAATGGCCGGGGATCATGGCTACACCTTC.

This clonotype has at least ten counts. CDR3 coding DNA: TGCGCCAGCAGCCCCCAGGGGTCGGGAAACACCATATATTTT. Translated, it gives CASSPQGSGNTIYF. V gene TRBV5-1 combines with J gene TRBJ1-3; perhaps TRBD1 as D (6 bases). The CDR3 is made up of 14 amino acids. Trimming left V 4 bases short and J 4 bases short, with 12 bases between. The germline CDR1 and CDR2 sequences are SGHRS and YFSETQ.

The rearrangement joins TRBV3-1 to TRBJ2-3, with D possibly called TRBD1 or TRBD2 (7 bases each). Germline assignment: CDR1 LGHDT and CDR2 YNNKEL (reference sequence). V shed 4 bases and J shed 4 bases, with 15 bases lying between them. The CDR3 contains 15 residues. CDR3 coding DNA: TGTGCCAGCAGCCTCCGACAGGGAGGGTCAGATACGCAGTATTTT. Its protein is CASSLRQGGSDTQYF.

Many counts were recorded for this clonotype. The chain couples TRBV7-8 to TRBJ1-2; D is uncertain. The germline V and J ends were trimmed by 2 bases and 7 bases, with 14 bases remaining between them. This CDR3 is built from 14 residues. Germline CDR1 reads SGHVS; CDR2 reads FQNEAQ. The CDR3 sequence: CASSLSSGSGGYTF. CDR3 nucleotide sequence: TGTGCCAGCAGCTTAAGTTCGGGGTCCGGTGGCTACACCTTC.

The chain's CDR3 is CASNYLSGGIYEQYF. CDR3 DNA sequence: TGCGCCAGCAACTATCTCAGCGGGGGTATCTACGAGCAGTACTTC. This chain uses TRBV10-2 with TRBJ2-7, with 8 bases fitting TRBD2. The V and J ends lost 7 bases and 3 bases, in that order; junction bases with no gene match: 11. The CDR3 is 15 residues long. The germline V gene encodes CDR1 WSHSY and CDR2 SAAADI.